This T cell receptor (beta chain) was sequenced for a study of cytomegalovirus exposure and HLA in healthy donors. For this clone: No antigen is known for it.

The table came from immunoSEQ multiplex PCR; TCRdb's copy has only in-frame clones and leaves some out. The sample shows some 150,000 clones, approximately 88% of them seen only once. Study findings and constraints: Overall, approximately 180 TCR beta chains were annotated as cytomegalovirus-associated. The classifier was said to identify cytomegalovirus status with high specificity and sensitivity.

It was the approximately 110-subject validation cohort, separate from the roughly 700-subject first cohort, to which the donors belonged. The receptor's source is a man between 18 and 29 years old in good health and CMV-seropositive. The sample comprised PBMCs.

The CDR3 region has the DNA TGTGCCAGCAGTGAGGTCCAGGGGATTTATGGCTACACCTTC. Encoded protein: CASSEVQGIYGYTF. The chain joins TRBV2 to TRBJ1-2; tentatively, D is TRBD1 (6 bases). The CDR3 length is 14 residues. Per the germline V gene, CDR1 is SNHLY and CDR2 is FYNNEI. The V and J ends lost 3 bases and 5 bases respectively, with 13 bases between them.